This T cell receptor (beta chain) originates from a study of blood T cell repertoires in COVID-19. Study-wide background: PBMCs, B-cell-depleted T cells, or T cells were the source of the cDNA or gDNA that made up the material.

How the authors handled the data: Reference gene primer amplification gave estimated nucleated cell counts. Sequencing used immunoSEQ multiplex PCR; TCRdb keeps in-frame clones, though not all of them. The V and J calls and clone size come from that table; D and trimming were worked out from the DNA. The sample contains some 110,000 clones, 60% to 85% of which appear only once. The sequence came from a man between 65 and 85 years old with acute or convalescent COVID-19. Sequenced sample: peripheral blood.

The CDR3 coding sequence is TGTGCCAGCAGTGAAGTGACAGCTAACTATGGCTACACCTTC. Amino acid sequence: CASSEVTANYGYTF. The V and J genes are TRBV6-1 and TRBJ1-2; D possibly corresponds to TRBD1 (5 bases). The V end lost 1 base, the J end lost 0 bases, and 6 bases lay between the germline ends. There are 14 residues in the CDR3. The germline V gene encodes CDR1 MNHNS and CDR2 SASEGT.